This entry lists 32 T cell receptor beta chains sequenced from one sample in a study of tumor-infiltrating lymphocytes in primary liver carcinoma. Bulk tissue was left unsorted, and RNA and DNA were co-extracted from about 19-30 mg of it. From approximately 550 ng of total RNA, TCR beta-specific cDNA was reverse-transcribed using a constant-region primer. It was through three nested multiplex PCR rounds of slightly modified ARM-PCR that TCR beta libraries arose. TRBV1-TRBV30 forward and Cbeta reverse primers drove the first two approximately 11-cycle rounds. One entry per CDR3 protein results from TCRdb running MiXCR on the multiplex PCR reads. The table has 150,000 to 200,000 distinct CDR3 sequences, over 80% seen once; the top ten hold about a sixth. Sequencing was carried out using tumor tissue from primary liver carcinoma. These TCRs come from a man aged 35 to 55 with primary liver carcinoma and hepatitis B virus infection.

Notes on this clonotype: One end of the junction is discordant with germline, which a read error may explain. The chain couples TRBV29-1 to TRBJ2-7; 8 bases align to TRBD1. Germline CDR1 reads SQVTM; CDR2 reads ANQGSEA. The CDR3 runs to 14 residues. CDR3 residues: CTARQGSRSYEQCF. The CDR3, as DNA: TGCACCGCCAGACAGGGGAGTCGTAGCTACGAGCAGTGCTTC.

Turning to this clonotype: The junction departs from germline at one end; a sequencing error may be responsible. The CDR3 region is CVSSRRGETQYF. In DNA, the CDR3 is TGTGTCAGCAGTAGAAGGGGAGAGACCCAGTACTTC. V and J are TRBV6-5 and TRBJ2-5; possible D gene TRBD1, 5 bases. The CDR3 spans 12 residues. From germline, CDR1 is MNHEY and CDR2 SVGAGI.

As to this clonotype: The junction departs from germline at one end; a sequencing error may be responsible. This chain connects TRBV7-9 to TRBJ1-5, with TRBD1 identical over 8 bases. Germline V CDR1 and CDR2: SEHNR, FQNEAQ (reference sequence). The CDR3 is made up of 16 amino acids. The CDR3 nucleotides are TGTGCCAGCACCCCTGACATCGACAGGGGCAATCAGCCCCTGCATTTT. Translating it yields CASTPDIDRGNQPLHF. Filled out from reference TRBV7-9 and TRBJ1-5, the complete variable domain reads DTGVSQNPRHKITKRGQNVTFRCDPISEHNRLYWYRQTLGQGPEFLTYFQNEAQLEKSRLLSDRFSAERPKGSFSTLEIQRTEQGDSAMYLCASTPDIDRGNQPLHFGDGTRLSIL.

Worth noting for this clonotype: The final CDR3 position lacks the conserved phenylalanine or tryptophan, pointing to a likely read error. The rearrangement links TRBV29-1 to TRBJ1-2; D is ambiguous. The ends were cut back, 5 bases at V and 3 bases at J, with 16 bases in the middle. This CDR3 comprises 14 residues. Germline assignment: CDR1 SQVTM and CDR2 ANQGSEA. CDR3 DNA: TGCAGCGTTTTACTTGACGGGTACTACTATGGCTACACCTCC. Its protein product is CSVLLDGYYYGYTS.

The rearrangement uses TRBV11-1 and TRBJ2-2, with a weak D call TRBD1 (5 bases). V lost 4 bases and J 6 bases, leaving 15 bases between the germline ends. The length of the CDR3 is 15 residues. Germline assignment: CDR1 SGHAT and CDR2 FQDESV (reference sequence). CDR3 DNA sequence: TGTGCCAGCAGCTATTCAGGACATTTATCCGGGGAGCTGTTTTTT. Encoded protein: CASSYSGHLSGELFF.

In the case of this clonotype: The germline gene is not matched at one end of the junction; a read error may be the cause. The V gene is TRBV18, the J gene TRBJ2-5; no clear D gene. CDR1 and CDR2 from the germline V gene are KGHSH and LQKENI. This CDR3 contains 14 residues. The CDR3 DNA is TGTGCCAACTCACCACTGAGCCTTCGGGAGACCCAGTACTTC. This sequence encodes CANSPLSLRETQYF. Filled out from reference TRBV18 and TRBJ2-5, the complete variable domain reads NAGVMQNPRHLVRRRGQEARLRCSPMKGHSHVYWYRQLPEEGLKFMVYLQKENIIDESGMPKERFSAEFPKEGPSILRIQQVVRGDSAAYFCANSPLSLRETQYFGPGTRLLVL.

Only a few counts were recorded for this clonotype. The conserved phenylalanine or tryptophan is not found at the CDR3 terminus, so this likely reflects a read error. The chain is built from TRBV6-6 and TRBJ2-3; 13 bases align to TRBD2. Trimming removed 10 bases from V and 1 base from J; junction bases left unmatched: 8. This CDR3 is built from 16 residues. CDR1 is MNHNY, CDR2 SVGAGI, per germline (reference sequence). The DNA for the CDR3 is TGTGCCACTCGACTAGCGGGAGGTCCCCGCACAGATACGCAGTATTAT. Protein sequence: CATRLAGGPRTDTQYY.

Points on this clonotype: Its ends do not fully match the called genes, so a read error is possible. The chain uses TRBV4-1 and TRBJ2-1; TRBD2 matches 7 bases. CDR3 size: 19 residues. Germline V lookup: CDR1 MGHRA, CDR2 YSYEKL. In DNA form, the CDR3 reads TGCGCCAGCAGTCAAGACCGTGGAGGGAGGGCCAGGGTTCGCAATAAGCAGTTCTTC. Translating gives CASSQDRGGRARVRNKQFF.

Of note for this clonotype: The junction does not match germline at one end; this may be a read error. This rearrangement joins TRBV4-3 to TRBJ2-3; 13 bases agree with TRBD2. The CDR3 sequence is 16 residues long. CDR1 LGHNA and CDR2 YSLEER come from the germline V gene. In DNA, the CDR3 is TGCGCCAGCAGCCAGGGGACTAGCGGGACCATAGATACGCTGTATTTT. Amino acids: CASSQGTSGTIDTLYF.

The table lists this clonotype with a count of one. One end of the junction varies from germline; a read error may be responsible. The rearrangement uses TRBV29-1 and TRBJ2-1, with D tentatively TRBD2 (5 bases). The germline V gene encodes CDR1 SQVTM and CDR2 ANQGSEA. The CDR3 loop spans 13 amino acids. The CDR3 region is CSYSGISNNVQFF. The CDR3 DNA follows: TGCAGCTACTCCGGGATAAGTAACAATGTGCAGTTCTTC.

This clonotype was seen just once. An end of the junction differs from the germline gene, which may be a read error. CDR3 sequence (DNA): TGCGCCAGCAGCCAAGTTAATTCTGGGTGTATCTTT. Amino acid sequence: CASSQVNSGCIF. The chain carries TRBV4-1 and TRBJ1-1; unclear D gene. Germline V gene lookup returns CDR1 MGHRA and CDR2 YSYEKL. This CDR3 is built from 12 residues.

With regard to this clonotype: The junction departs from germline at one end; a sequencing error may be responsible. The chain joins TRBV6-5 to TRBJ2-7; 9 nucleotides agree with TRBD2. Per the germline V gene, CDR1 is MNHEY and CDR2 is SVGAGI. The CDR3 is 15 amino acids. In nucleotides, the CDR3 is TGTGCCAGCAGACACCGATTAGCGGGAGAGTACGAGCACTACTTC. Amino acid sequence: CASRHRLAGEYEHYF.

To note about this clonotype: The germline gene is not matched at one end of the junction; a read error may be the cause. The rearrangement joins TRBV5-4 to TRBJ2-5, with TRBD1 identical over 7 bases. CDR3 length: 16 amino acids. Germline V gene lookup returns CDR1 SGHNT and CDR2 YYREEE (reference sequence). The CDR3 region is CASSMWGRQGQETQYF. CDR3 bases: TGTGCCAGCAGCATGTGGGGGCGACAGGGTCAAGAGACCCAATACTTC. The variable domain in full, completed from reference TRBV5-4 and TRBJ2-5, reads ETGVTQSPTHLIKTRGQQVTLRCSSQSGHNTVSWYQQALGQGPQFIFQYYREEENGRGNFPPRFSGLQFPNYSSELNVNALELDDSALYLCASSMWGRQGQETQYFGPGTRLLVL.

On this clonotype: At one of its ends the junction is not consistent with the germline gene, which may arise from a read error. The chain has TRBV12-3 or TRBV12-4 and TRBJ2-1; TRBD2 might be the D (5 bases). The CDR3 spans 14 residues. The CDR3 sequence is CASTPAGGFNEQFF. The CDR3 coding sequence is TGTGCCAGCACTCCTGCGGGTGGCTTCAATGAGCAGTTTTTC.

On this clonotype itself: A much larger clonotype is one base distant, so this may be a read error. This likely comes from a read error, as the CDR3 has no conserved phenylalanine or tryptophan at its end. V usage is TRBV30 and J usage is TRBJ2-3, with D hard to call. The CDR3 covers 11 residues. CDR1 is GTSNPN and CDR2 is SVGIG in the germline V gene (reference sequence). V was cut by 4 bases and J by 6 bases, with 8 bases left in between. CDR3 sequence: CAWKTPDTQYI. The DNA of the CDR3 is TGTGCCTGGAAAACCCCGGATACGCAGTATATT.

Of note for this clonotype: The conserved phenylalanine or tryptophan is not found at the CDR3 terminus, so this likely reflects a read error. It is unclear where the CDR3 begins or ends on the DNA, so no DNA is shown, and the CDR3 is as TCRdb lists it. J is TRBJ1-2 and V is TRBV5-4. The CDR3 comprises 14 residues, both ends counted. The germline V gene has CDR1 SGHNT and CDR2 YYREEE (reference sequence). The CDR3 region is CASSSDISSSGYIS.

V and J are TRBV29-1 and TRBJ2-4; D unresolved. In germline, CDR1 is SQVTM, CDR2 ANQGSEA. This CDR3 region has 13 residues. V gave up 7 bases and J gave up 7 bases, with 17 bases separating them. CDR3 nucleotides: TGCAGCGCCCGGCCCAACGCCTATAACATTCAGTACTTC. Translation: CSARPNAYNIQYF.

At least ten counts were recorded for this clonotype. The J gene is TRBJ1-5, the V gene TRBV28; D unclear. CDR1 MDHEN and CDR2 SYDVKM come from the germline V gene. This CDR3 has 14 residues. V was shortened by 6 bases and J by 0 bases, with 9 bases between the two germline ends. This chain's CDR3 is CASRAGDSNQPQHF. The CDR3 coding sequence is TGTGCCAGCAGGGCCGGGGATAGCAATCAGCCCCAGCATTTT.

A remark on this clonotype: This may come from a read error, since a much larger clone is one base off. The chain links TRBV30 to TRBJ1-4; D remains unclear. The germline CDR1 and CDR2 sequences are GTSNPN and SVGIG (reference sequence). The CDR3 totals 13 residues. Here the CDR3 reads CAWNRFRNEKVFF. The CDR3 coding sequence is TGTGCCTGGAACCGGTTCCGGAATGAAAAAGTGTTTTTT.

Of note for this clonotype: A junction boundary mismatches the germline segment, possibly from a read error. The CDR3 region has the DNA TGCGCGAGCAACCAAGACAGGGAGAACTATGGCTACACCTTC. Translation: CASNQDRENYGYTF. This chain uses TRBV4-1 with TRBJ1-2, with TRBD1 matching over 7 bases. There are 14 residues in the CDR3. The germline V gene encodes CDR1 MGHRA and CDR2 YSYEKL.

Regarding this clonotype: The conserved closing phenylalanine or tryptophan is absent in this CDR3, likely reflecting a read error. The J gene is TRBJ2-2, the V gene TRBV28; 7 positions agree with TRBD1. The CDR3 has 16 residues. Germline values: CDR1 MDHEN, CDR2 SYDVKM. CDR3 bases: TGTGCCAGCAGTTTCCCACAGGGGCCTTACACTGGGGAGCTGTTTCTT. This codes for CASSFPQGPYTGELFL.

About this clonotype itself: Its ends do not fully match the called genes, so a read error is possible. The gene calls are TRBV6-1 and TRBJ2-2, with a possible D match to TRBD2 (5 bases). The CDR3 is made up of 16 amino acids. Germline V lookup: CDR1 MNHNS, CDR2 SASEGT. CDR3 sequence reads: CASSEVPASLPGELFF. The CDR3 nucleotides are TGTGCCAGCAGTGAAGTTCCCGCTAGCTTACCCGGGGAGCTATTTTTT.

V and J are TRBV11-1 and TRBJ2-2; D unclear. The CDR3 has 13 residues. Germline CDR1 SGHAT, CDR2 FQDESV (reference sequence). CDR3 bases: TGTGTCAGTAGCTTTTGGGGCACCGGGGAGCTGTTTTTT. Protein: CVSSFWGTGELFF.

Notes on this clonotype: A read error may produce the germline difference seen at one junction end. V usage is TRBV12-3 or TRBV12-4 and J usage is TRBJ2-1; unclear D gene. The CDR3 runs 12 residues. CDR3 nucleotide sequence: TGTGCCATCAGTCTAGATAACAATGAGAAGTTCTTC. It yields the protein CAISLDNNEKFF.

Comments on this clonotype: A read error is likely, as this CDR3 ends without the conserved phenylalanine or tryptophan. The V and J genes are TRBV11-1 and TRBJ2-1; tentative D call: TRBD1 (6 bases). This CDR3 spans 16 amino acids. The germline gives CDR1 SGHAT, CDR2 FQDESV (reference sequence). V was shortened by 6 bases and J by 0 bases, with 15 bases between the two germline ends. The CDR3 here is CASSLRQASSYNEQFY. The CDR3 DNA reads TGTGCCAGCAGTTTGAGACAGGCCAGCTCCTACAATGAGCAGTTCTAC.

Written as DNA, the CDR3 is TGTGCCAGCAACCCACGAGGGACAATAAAGGAGCTGTTTTTT. This encodes CASNPRGTIKELFF. The V gene is TRBV6-1, the J gene TRBJ2-2; weak D call: TRBD1 (6 bases). The V and J ends lost 7 bases and 10 bases respectively, with 19 bases between them. The CDR3 covers 14 residues. Germline V gives CDR1 MNHNS, CDR2 SASEGT.

V usage is TRBV11-2 and J usage is TRBJ2-3; no definite D call. This CDR3 is built from 14 residues. Germline values: CDR1 SGHAT, CDR2 FQNNGV. The V gene lost 8 bases and the J gene lost 5 bases, with 17 bases spanning the gap. CDR3 DNA: TGTGCCAGCTGTCCCCCGGGCCTGGTAGATACGCAGTATTTT. As protein: CASCPPGLVDTQYF.

This clonotype was detected ten times or more. The chain uses TRBV28 and TRBJ1-2, with unresolved D. Germline CDR1 and CDR2: MDHEN and SYDVKM. This CDR3 spans 14 amino acids. The ends were cut back, 6 bases at V and 8 bases at J, with 19 bases in the middle. This CDR3 reads CASRLTGSTQGYTF. CDR3 nucleotides: TGTGCCAGCAGACTAACCGGGTCAACGCAGGGCTACACCTTC.

This clonotype was found once. The chain combines TRBV4-1 with TRBJ1-2; D might be TRBD1 (6 bases). Deletions cut 7 bases from V and 3 bases from J, with 12 bases between. The CDR3 has 13 amino acids. Germline CDR1 is MGHRA and CDR2 is YSYEKL. CDR3 loop: CASTKEGDYGYTF. CDR3 sequence (DNA): TGCGCCAGCACCAAAGAGGGGGACTATGGCTACACCTTC.

As to this clonotype: Germline is not matched at one junction end, which may reflect a read error. This chain uses TRBV5-1 with TRBJ2-4; possible D gene TRBD2, 5 bases. The CDR3 is 14 residues long. Germline V lookup: CDR1 SGHRS, CDR2 YFSETQ. The CDR3 protein is CASMEAEVKIIQYF. The DNA for the CDR3 is TGCGCCAGCATGGAAGCGGAAGTCAAAATCATTCAGTACTTC.

On this clonotype itself: Compared with germline, one end of the junction differs, possibly owing to a read error. The genes are TRBV10-3 and TRBJ2-1; possibly TRBD1 for D (5 bases). Germline values: CDR1 ENHRY, CDR2 SYGVKD. There are 14 residues in the CDR3. The CDR3 DNA is TGTGTCATCAGTCCCGCCCCAGGGATCGATGAGCAATTCTTC. This gives the protein CVISPAPGIDEQFF.

To note about this clonotype: This CDR3 is missing its conserved last phenylalanine or tryptophan, likely due to a read error. The DNA is omitted, as the CDR3 cannot be located on it reliably, and the CDR3 follows TCRdb's listing. V is TRBV10-3 and J is TRBJ1-1; the tabulated D call, TRBD1, remains unverified against the DNA. The germline CDR1 and CDR2 sequences are ENHRY and SYGVKD. The CDR3 is 16 residues long, counting both termini. The CDR3 loop is CAIRGRPQGLNTEAYI.